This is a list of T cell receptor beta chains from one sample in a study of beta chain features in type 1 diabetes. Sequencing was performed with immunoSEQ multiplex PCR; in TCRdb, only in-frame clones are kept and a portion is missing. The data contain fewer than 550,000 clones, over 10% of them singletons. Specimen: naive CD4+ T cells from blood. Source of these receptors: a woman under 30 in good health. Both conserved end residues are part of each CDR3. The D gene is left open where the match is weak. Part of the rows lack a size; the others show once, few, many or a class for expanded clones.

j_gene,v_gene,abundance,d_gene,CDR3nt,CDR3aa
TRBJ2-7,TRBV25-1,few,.,TGTGCTAGCAATCGAGGGGATGCCTACGAGCAGTACTTC,CASNRGDAYEQYF
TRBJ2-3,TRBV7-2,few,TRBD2,TGTGCCAGCAGCCGGTATAGACTAGCGGATCCCACAGATACGCAGTATTTT,CASSRYRLADPTDTQYF
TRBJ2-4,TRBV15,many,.,TGTGCCACCAGCAGAGACAGGGTCTACATTCAGTACTTC,CATSRDRVYIQYF
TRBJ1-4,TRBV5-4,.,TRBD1,TGTGCCAGCAGCTACAGGGGGAATGAAAAACTGTTTTTT,CASSYRGNEKLFF
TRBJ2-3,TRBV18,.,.,TGTGCCAGCTCACCAACCTATGTACTCGATACGCAGTATTTT,CASSPTYVLDTQYF
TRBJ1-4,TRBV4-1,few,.,TGCGCCAGCAAATGGGCCGGCACAGGGAGGTTGTCAACTAATGAAAAACTGTTTTTT,CASKWAGTGRLSTNEKLFF
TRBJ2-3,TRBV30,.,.,TGTGCCTGGAATCTACGGGACGGGGTAGATACGCAGTATTTT,CAWNLRDGVDTQYF
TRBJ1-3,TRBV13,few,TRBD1,TGTGCCAGCAGCAATGAGGGGACAGGGGTGCGAAACACCATATATTTT,CASSNEGTGVRNTIYF
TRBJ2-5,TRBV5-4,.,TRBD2,TGTGCCAGCAAACTAGCGGGGGGCCAAGAGACCCAGTACTTC,CASKLAGGQETQYF
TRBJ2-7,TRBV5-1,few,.,TGCGCCAGCAGCTTTTCACGGGGAAACTCCTACGAGCAGTACTTC,CASSFSRGNSYEQYF
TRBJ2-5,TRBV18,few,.,TGTGCCAGCTCGCTTCAGGTGGAAGAGACCCAGTACTTC,CASSLQVEETQYF
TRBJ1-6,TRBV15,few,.,TGTGCCACCAGCAGAGGAGGCCAGTATAATTCACCCCTCCACTTT,CATSRGGQYNSPLHF
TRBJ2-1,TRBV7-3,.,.,TGTGCCAGCAGCTTAACGGGTGCCCACCGGAATGAGCAGTTCTTC,CASSLTGAHRNEQFF
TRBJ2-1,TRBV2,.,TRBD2,TGTGCCAGCGGACTAGCGGGAGAACTATGGAATGAGCAGTTCTTC,CASGLAGELWNEQFF
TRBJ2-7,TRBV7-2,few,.,TGTGCCAGCAGCTTAAGTGGGAGTTACTACGAGCAGTACTTC,CASSLSGSYYEQYF
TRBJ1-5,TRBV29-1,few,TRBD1,TGCAGCGTTCGGACAGGGGAAAATCAGCCCCAGCATTTT,CSVRTGENQPQHF
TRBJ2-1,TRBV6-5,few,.,TGTGCCAGCAGTTACTCAGGGATACCCTACAATGAGCAGTTCTTC,CASSYSGIPYNEQFF
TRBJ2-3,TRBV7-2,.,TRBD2,TGTGCCAGCAGCCCCCCGAGTAGCGGGACGATGACGCAGTATTTT,CASSPPSSGTMTQYF
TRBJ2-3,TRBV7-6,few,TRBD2,TGTGCCAGCAGCCTCCGTTTAAAAGCGGGGGGTGCAGATACGCAGTATTTT,CASSLRLKAGGADTQYF
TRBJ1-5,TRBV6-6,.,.,TGTGCCAGCAGCCCCCCGCCAGGGCCCCAGCATTTT,CASSPPPGPQHF
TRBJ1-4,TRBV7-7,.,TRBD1,TGTGCCAGCAGCTTCGGACAGGGCGAAAAACTGTTTTTT,CASSFGQGEKLFF
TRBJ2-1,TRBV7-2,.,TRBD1,TGTGCCAGCAGCTTAACAGGGGGCTCCTACAATGAGCAGTTCTTC,CASSLTGGSYNEQFF
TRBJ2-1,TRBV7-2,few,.,TGTGCCAGCAGCTTAGAGGCAGGGGCATACAATGAGCAGTTCTTC,CASSLEAGAYNEQFF
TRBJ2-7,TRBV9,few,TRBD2,TGTGCCAGCAGCTACCGTTCGGGACTAGCTTCCGAGCAGTACTTC,CASSYRSGLASEQYF
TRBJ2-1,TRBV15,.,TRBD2,TGTGCCACCAGCAGGGGAGGACTAGCGGGGATCTCCTACAATGAGCAGTTCTTC,CATSRGGLAGISYNEQFF
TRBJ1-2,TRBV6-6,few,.,TGTGCCAGCAGTCCCCCCGATCTCTATGGCTACACCTTC,CASSPPDLYGYTF
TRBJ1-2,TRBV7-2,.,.,TGTGCCAGCAGCTTAGTGCCAAGCTATGGCTACACCTTC,CASSLVPSYGYTF
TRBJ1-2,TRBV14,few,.,TGTGCCAGCAGCCAAGTTCGCGGTTATGGCTACACCTTC,CASSQVRGYGYTF
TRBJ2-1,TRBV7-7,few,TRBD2,TGTGCCAGCAGCTTAGCGCGGGGGGCCGGCGACAATGAGCAGTTCTTC,CASSLARGAGDNEQFF
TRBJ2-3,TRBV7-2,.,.,TGTGCCAGCAGCACATTCGGACATAGCACAGATACGCAGTATTTT,CASSTFGHSTDTQYF
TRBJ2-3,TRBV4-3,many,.,TGCGCCAGCAGCCAAGAACTGGCCACAGATACGCAGTATTTT,CASSQELATDTQYF
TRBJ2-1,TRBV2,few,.,TGTGCCAGCAGCCGTCTGGGGGCGAAATACAATGAGCAGTTCTTC,CASSRLGAKYNEQFF
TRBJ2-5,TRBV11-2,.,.,TGTGCCAGCAGCTTAGGGTCGCAGGGGACCCAGTACTTC,CASSLGSQGTQYF
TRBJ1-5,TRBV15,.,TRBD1,TGTGCCACCAGCAGAGGGTCCTCGGTCGAATACAGGGGGAATCAGCCCCAGCATTTT,CATSRGSSVEYRGNQPQHF